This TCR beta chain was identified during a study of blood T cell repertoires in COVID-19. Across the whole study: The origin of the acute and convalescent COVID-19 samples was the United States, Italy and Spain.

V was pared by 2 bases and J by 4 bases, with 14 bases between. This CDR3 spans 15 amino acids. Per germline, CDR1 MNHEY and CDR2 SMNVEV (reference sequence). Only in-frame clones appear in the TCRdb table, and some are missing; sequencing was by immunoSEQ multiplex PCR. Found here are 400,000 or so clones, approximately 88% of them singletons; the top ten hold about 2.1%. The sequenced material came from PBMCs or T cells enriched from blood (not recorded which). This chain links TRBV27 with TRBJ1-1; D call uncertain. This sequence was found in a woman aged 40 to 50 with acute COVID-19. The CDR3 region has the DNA TGTGCCAGCAGTTTAAGGGAGGGAGGGAGCACTGAAGCTTTCTTT. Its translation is CASSLREGGSTEAFF.